One T cell receptor beta chain is described in this entry. No cognate antigen has been identified for it. Base-call qualities are not available, and no considerably larger clone is one nucleotide away. Libraries were made using 5' RACE. The sequencing machine was an Illumina HiSeq 2000. Template switching added a universal primer binding site, and the final cDNA carried a unique molecular identifier that allowed TCR cDNA molecules to be counted accurately. First-strand cDNA for TCR alpha and beta chains was synthesized from specific primers in the conserved constant-segment region. To control for contamination, each cDNA library was double barcoded with a SMART-Mk sample barcode plus Illumina barcodes. TruSeq adapter sequences and Illumina sample barcodes were added in two successive PCR steps. TCR alpha and beta cDNA libraries were sequenced on the Illumina HiSeq platform with custom primers. The authors' pipeline ran thus. MiGEC was used to process raw reads and extract unique molecular identifiers, and MiXCR was used to find CDR3 positions. For each individual, recombination models were inferred using an EM algorithm with the repgenHMM and IGoR tools. The analysis of shared clonotypes was done with the tcR package in R, with sharing normalized by the product of cloneset sizes. To study raw recombination without the effects of thymic and clonal selection, out-of-frame nonproductive sequences were analyzed. TCRdb itself trimmed the public reads at Q25 with fastp, ran MiXCR and retained productive beta chains. When rows share a CDR3 protein, they turn into one entry using the most common DNA and genes. V and J calls and clone size were set by TCRdb, not the authors. This sample holds over 550,000 distinct CDR3 sequences; just over 7% were observed only once. The ten largest clones represent roughly 1.6% of the sample.

Every donor was a healthy Caucasian. The twin cohort comprised three pairs of female monozygotic twins, all aged roughly 18 to 30 years. The RNA used for TCR libraries was isolated from peripheral blood mononuclear cells. The sample belongs to a study of identical twins (dated by TCRdb to about 2016). At the level of the whole study: TCR alpha and beta repertoires from monozygotic twins, unrelated adults of various ages and cord blood were deep-sequenced to test whether fetal clonotypes persist. To rule out contamination, the twin experiments were replicated at different times with different library preparation protocols.

The study at large found these results: In monozygotic twins, out-of-frame TCR alpha sharing was systematically underestimated by recombination models, although the models agreed with sharing between unrelated individuals. In beta out-of-frame sequences, excess twin sharing was weaker, because having fewer shared sequences lowered the signal-to-noise ratio. Because the same donors could not be followed over many years, conclusions were based on cross-sectional statistical analysis. Compared with coincidental sharing between unrelated individuals, out-of-frame TCR alpha sequences shared between twins showed an excess of sequences with low generation probability. Zero-insertion analyses could be partly confounded by invariant T cells such as MAIT and iNKT, although diverse VJ usage argued against such confounding for most clonotypes. Abundant cord blood beta clonotypes had fewer insertions, young adult naive repertoires showed a similar but weaker trend, and memory repertoires showed no such trend.

The sample was also reused in another study, on yellow fever vaccine responses in identical twins. Looking at the second paper: The authors reported that the T cell response to vaccination in identical twins appeared partly convergent and partly personalized. The study precisely tracked vaccine-responding T cell clones in identical twins.

This clonotype was sampled from a woman aged 18-35 years in good health. Sequences were obtained from PBMCs.

The nucleotide sequence reads TGTGCCAGCAGCTTGGAACGGCAGCCTAACACTGAAGCTTTCTTT. Its protein reads: CASSLERQPNTEAFF. The chain is encoded by TRBV5-6 joined to TRBJ1-1, with the D gene not clear enough to name. Including cysteine and phenylalanine, the CDR3 has 15 amino acids. The entry retains the CDR3 DNA only, 45 bases that are in frame from base 1. Trimming takes 0 bases from V and 2 bases from J, and the germline ends sit 11 bases apart. CDR1 and CDR2, looked up from the germline V gene, are SGHDT and YYEEEE.